This note documents a single TCR beta chain sequence. The CDR3 has 16 amino acids. Germline V lookup: CDR1 SGHKS, CDR2 YYEKEE (reference sequence). Trimming took off 1 base at V and 3 bases at J, with 14 bases between the two ends. Original processing methods: Scientists estimated how many nucleated cells there were by amplifying reference gene primers. Generated by immunoSEQ multiplex PCR, the TCRdb table keeps only in-frame clones and is missing some. V and J calls and clone size are given by that table; D and trimming were obtained from the DNA. Found here are some 150,000 clones, roughly 87% of them singletons; the top ten hold 1.2%. This sample stems from a study of blood T cell repertoires in COVID-19. Study information: Acute and convalescent COVID-19 specimens originated in the United States, Italy and Spain. PBMCs, B-cell-depleted T cells, or T cells provided the cDNA or gDNA that made up the material.

Participant ages covered about 18 to 100 years across approximately 25 US areas. The receptor comes from a human donor with acute COVID-19. The donor label of this sample is uncertain. The chain employs TRBV5-5 and TRBJ1-5; D not certain. The specimen sequenced was PBMCs or T cells enriched from blood (not recorded which). The CDR3 DNA reads TGTGCCAGCAGCTTGTTTCAATCGGGTAACAATCAGCCCCAGCATTTT. Translated: CASSLFQSGNNQPQHF.